This T cell receptor (beta chain) was identified during a study of blood T cell repertoires in COVID-19. The repertoire was sequenced with immunoSEQ multiplex PCR; TCRdb's copy has only in-frame clones and lacks some. The table has 60,000 to 95,000 clones, 74% seen once. The CDR3 sequence is 12 residues long. Germline V CDR1 and CDR2: LNHNV, YYDKDF (reference sequence). The V end was cut by 6 bases, the J end by 3 bases, with 8 bases between. The TCR was taken from a human donor with acute or convalescent COVID-19. The donor label of this sample is uncertain. This chain joins TRBV15 and TRBJ2-5; D call uncertain. The sequenced sample consisted of peripheral blood. Here the CDR3 reads CATRSGEETQYF. The CDR3 DNA follows: TGTGCCACCAGATCAGGCGAAGAGACCCAGTACTTC.